This T cell receptor (beta chain) emerged from a study of blood T cells in healthy people across ages. Healthy Russian Caucasian donors spanned ages about 6 to 100 years. For the second PCR, which ran for about 7 to 11 cycles, a sample-barcoded 5' primer and a J-beta primer mix were used. TCRdb re-analysed the 5' RACE reads in MiXCR, keeping a single row per CDR3 protein. The sample lists roughly 900,000 distinct CDR3 sequences, under 35% seen once, with roughly 17% in the top ten. Sequenced sample: blood. This clonotype originated in an elderly woman in good health.

The CDR3 spells CASSQVRVSEAFF. CDR3 in DNA: TGTGCCAGCAGCCAAGTAAGGGTTTCTGAAGCTTTCTTT. V gene TRBV3-1 combines with J gene TRBJ1-1; D not resolved. The V end lost 1 base, the J end lost 6 bases, and 9 bases lay between the germline ends. The CDR3 is made up of 13 amino acids. Per germline, CDR1 LGHDT and CDR2 YNNKEL (reference sequence).